This paragraph covers one T cell receptor (beta chain) sequence. The PCR made use of 60 Vbeta and 13 Jbeta primers. Clones were read by immunoSEQ multiplex PCR, and TCRdb kept only the in-frame ones, dropping some. The sample shows over 150,000 clones, approximately 80% of them seen only once. The data originate from a study of cytomegalovirus exposure and HLA in healthy donors. This CDR3 contains 13 residues. The germline V and J ends were trimmed by 7 bases and 7 bases, with 11 bases remaining between them. Germline V gene lookup returns CDR1 MNHNS and CDR2 SASEGT. The origin of this receptor is a man aged 30 to 39 in good health and CMV-seropositive. Sequencing input: PBMCs. The J gene is TRBJ1-6, the V gene TRBV6-1, with a weak D call TRBD1 (5 bases). The CDR3 region is CASNVGRNSPLHF. CDR3 sequence (DNA): TGTGCCAGCAACGTGGGGCGGAATTCACCCCTCCACTTT.